The source of this T cell receptor beta chain is a study of T cells in Graves' hyperthyroidism and ophthalmopathy. General study points: Ophthalmopathy could be told apart from stable hyperthyroidism with a 13 V-J model.

Patients having uncontrolled infection, another autoimmune disease, pregnancy or lactation were not included. CDR3 length equals 15 residues. The V gene's germline CDR1 is SNHLY and CDR2 FYNNEI. V was cut by 6 bases and J by 6 bases, with 15 bases left in between. In its sample, this clonotype was seen many times. What it recognizes is unknown. Template material for amplifying TCR beta CDR3 regions consisted of RNA transcripts. An initial round of RT-PCR targeting the TCR CDR3 relied on the HTBI primer set. TCRdb re-analysed the multiplex PCR reads in MiXCR, keeping a single row per CDR3 protein. The sample lists about 400,000 distinct CDR3 sequences; 11% to 15% were seen once.

The TCR sequence derives from a man in his fifties or sixties with Graves' ophthalmopathy. The V gene is TRBV2, the J gene TRBJ1-6; D ambiguous. The sample comprised blood. CDR3 in amino acids: CASSKDRGTNSPLHF. Here the CDR3 DNA reads TGTGCCAGCAGCAAAGATCGGGGTACTAATTCACCCCTCCACTTT.